This T cell receptor (beta chain) was retrieved from a study of Ad26.COV2.S vaccination and SARS-CoV-2 variants. Whole-study findings and limits: Whether participants received vaccine or placebo, their non-spike TCR breadth was similar. Total T cell responses, in the TCR breadth and depth analyses, may have been underestimated.

Trimming left V 4 bases short and J 4 bases short, with 9 bases between. The CDR3 consists of 13 residues. Germline V CDR1 and CDR2: SGHKS, YYEKEE (reference sequence). TCRdb's copy holds only in-frame clones and misses some; the assay was immunoSEQ multiplex PCR. The table shows more than 400,000 clones, with 92% occurring only once. A word on this clone: Its target is not known.

The treatment here: 15 to 20 received Ad26.COV2.S at low or high dose, single or two shots; a few received placebo; per-sample allocation not given. After the first vaccine or placebo injection, samples were drawn on day 63. Boston hosted the donor, who was an adult aged 18-55 years. This vaccine is an Ad26 vector that expresses the Wuhan-strain SARS-CoV-2 spike. The TCR sequence derives from a person between 18 and 65 years old who received the Ad26.COV2.S COVID-19 vaccine or a placebo. This chain joins TRBV5-5 and TRBJ1-3; the D gene is possibly TRBD1 (6 bases). Material: peripheral blood, obtained in a trial of Ad26.COV2.S vaccine versus placebo. CDR3: CASSTGQGNTIYF. CDR3 nucleotide sequence: TGTGCCAGCAGCACCGGACAGGGAAACACCATATATTTT. Together with reference TRBV5-5 and TRBJ1-3, the CDR3 gives the full variable domain: DAGVTQSPTHLIKTRGQQVTLRCSPISGHKSVSWYQQVLGQGPQFIFQYYEKEERGRGNFPDRFSARQFPNYSSELNVNALLLGDSALYLCASSTGQGNTIYFGEGSWLTVV.